The 28 T cell receptor beta chains in this list originate from one sample, sequenced in a study of T cells in Graves' hyperthyroidism and ophthalmopathy. RNA transcripts yielded amplified TCR beta CDR3 regions. First-round RT-PCR of the TCR CDR3 relied on the HTBI primer set. MiXCR, run by TCRdb on the multiplex PCR reads, gives a single entry per CDR3 protein. This table has around 300,000 distinct CDR3 sequences, around a fifth appearing once. Sequencing input: blood. These receptors were taken from a man aged 50 to 59 with Graves' ophthalmopathy.

This clonotype was seen once. A single base separates this from a much larger clone, so it may be a read error. This chain joins TRBV28 and TRBJ2-3; unclear D gene. The V and J ends lost 8 bases and 6 bases respectively, with 21 bases between them. Germline V gene data show CDR1 as MDHEN and CDR2 as SYDVKM. This CDR3 spans 15 amino acids. This CDR3 reads CASGPVGSHTDTQYF. CDR3 DNA sequence: TGTGCCAGCGGCCCAGTCGGCTCCCACACGGATACGCAGTATTTT. Together with reference TRBV28 and TRBJ2-3, the CDR3 gives the full variable domain: DVKVTQSSRYLVKRTGEKVFLECVQDMDHENMFWYRQDPGLGLRLIYFSYDVKMKEKGDIPEGYSVSREKKERFSLILESASTNQTSMYLCASGPVGSHTDTQYFGPGTRLTVL.

The V gene is TRBV19, the J gene TRBJ2-7, with 11 positions matching TRBD2. This CDR3 contains 15 residues. V shed 4 bases, J shed 2 bases, and the junction held 4 bases outside the gene matches. CDR1 LNHDA and CDR2 SQIVND come from the germline V gene (reference sequence). The CDR3 sequence is CASSTLAGVTYEQYF. The CDR3 region has the DNA TGTGCCAGTAGTACACTAGCGGGAGTGACCTACGAGCAGTACTTC.

This clonotype came up a few times. This CDR3 reads CATSDTTGGGQETQYF. The CDR3 DNA follows: TGTGCCACCAGTGACACCACAGGGGGTGGGCAAGAGACCCAGTACTTC. The chain recombines TRBV24-1 with TRBJ2-5, with TRBD1 matching 8 bases. The J segment lost 2 bases and the V segment lost 4 bases, leaving 8 bases of the junction unmatched. The CDR3 spans 16 residues. Germline CDR1 is KGHDR and CDR2 is SFDVKD.

The chain is built from TRBV27 and TRBJ2-7; tentative D call: TRBD2 (7 bases). V lost 7 bases to trimming and J lost 9 bases, with 13 bases between them. This CDR3 is 11 amino acids long. The germline CDR1 and CDR2 sequences are MNHEY and SMNVEV (reference sequence). The CDR3 protein is CASTRGAAQYF. The CDR3 nucleotides are TGTGCCAGCACCCGGGGGGCCGCGCAGTACTTC.

This clonotype was observed many times. The chain uses TRBV19 and TRBJ2-6; a weak D match, TRBD2 (6 bases). In germline, CDR1 is LNHDA, CDR2 SQIVND (reference sequence). This CDR3 has 18 amino acids. The V and J ends lost 8 bases and 0 bases respectively, with 20 bases between them. The CDR3 bases are TGTGCCAGTCCGATGGGGAGCGGGCGCAGCTCTGGGGCCAACGTCCTGACTTTC. Translated, it gives CASPMGSGRSSGANVLTF. The whole variable domain, filled in from reference TRBV19 and TRBJ2-6, reads DGGITQSPKYLFRKEGQNVTLSCEQNLNHDAMYWYRQDPGQGLRLIYYSQIVNDFQKGDIAEGYSVSREKKESFPLTVTSAQKNPTAFYLCASPMGSGRSSGANVLTFGAGSRLTVL.

This clonotype was counted at least ten times. A junction boundary mismatches the germline segment, possibly from a read error. The J gene is TRBJ2-7, the V gene TRBV7-7, with D maybe TRBD1 (5 bases). The CDR3 is 15 amino acids. Germline assignment: CDR1 SSHAT and CDR2 FNYEAQ (reference sequence). For the CDR3, the DNA is TGTGCTAGCAGCTTTGGGGCAGCCAGCTCCTACGAGCAGTACTTC. It is translated as CASSFGAASSYEQYF. The full variable domain, in which reference TRBV7-7 and TRBJ2-7 provide the parts outside the CDR3, is GAGVSQSPRYKVTKRGQDVTLRCDPISSHATLYWYQQALGQGPEFLTYFNYEAQPDKSGLPSDRFSAERPEGSISTLTIQRTEQRDSAMYRCASSFGAASSYEQYFGPGTRLTVT.

This clonotype came up many times. V is TRBV11-2 and J is TRBJ2-1; D is uncertain. V was clipped by 0 bases and J by 3 bases, with 12 bases between them. This CDR3 has 16 amino acids. CDR1 is SGHAT and CDR2 is FQNNGV in the germline V gene. CDR3 protein: CASSLDQGRYYNEQFF. The CDR3, as DNA: TGTGCCAGCAGCTTAGATCAAGGGCGGTACTACAATGAGCAGTTCTTC.

The rearrangement joins TRBV19 to TRBJ2-2; D gene unclear. Germline CDR1 LNHDA, CDR2 SQIVND (reference sequence). V was pared by 3 bases and J by 2 bases, with 10 bases between. The CDR3 spans 15 residues. The CDR3 reads CASSMPAPNTGELFF. CDR3 coding DNA: TGTGCCAGTAGTATGCCGGCGCCTAACACCGGGGAGCTGTTTTTT.

The V call is TRBV3-1, the J call TRBJ2-7; tentatively, D is TRBD1 or TRBD2 (5 bases each). Germline-derived CDR1 and CDR2 are LGHDT and YNNKEL (reference sequence). The CDR3 loop spans 14 amino acids. Trimming shortened V by 3 bases and J by 2 bases, and 11 bases separated the two germline ends. The CDR3 DNA sequence: TGTGCCAGCAGCCAGGGACCGGCACCCTACGAGCAGTACTTC. As protein: CASSQGPAPYEQYF.

Comments on this clonotype: One end of the junction fails to match germline, which may point to a read error. The gene calls are TRBV2 and TRBJ2-7; 7 nucleotides line up with TRBD1. CDR3 length equals 15 residues. Germline assignment: CDR1 SNHLY and CDR2 FYNNEI. CDR3 coding DNA: TGTGCCAGCAGGGAAGGACAGGCAGACCCCTACGAGCAGTACTTC. Residues: CASREGQADPYEQYF.

Details on this clonotype: The CDR3 does not end in the conserved phenylalanine or tryptophan, so this is likely a read error. It is unclear where the CDR3 begins or ends on the DNA, so no DNA is shown, and the CDR3 is as TCRdb lists it. The chain has TRBV11-2 and TRBJ1-6; the table's D call of TRBD1 was not tested on the DNA. A total of 14 residues make up the CDR3, ends included. Per germline, CDR1 SGHAT and CDR2 FQNNGV. Here the CDR3 reads CASSLQGRYSPLRL.

This rearrangement joins TRBV9 to TRBJ1-6, with D tentatively TRBD1 (5 bases). Between the trimmed V and J ends, which lost 0 bases and 7 bases, there was a span of 8 bases. CDR3 size: 14 residues. The germline CDR1 and CDR2 sequences are SGDLS and YYNGEE. The CDR3 coding sequence is TGTGCCAGCAGCGTAGCGGGGCAGAATTCACCCCTCCACTTT. Residues: CASSVAGQNSPLHF.

V is TRBV19 and J is TRBJ2-2; the D is unclear. Germline V gene lookup returns CDR1 LNHDA and CDR2 SQIVND (reference sequence). The CDR3 has 14 amino acids. The V end was cut by 4 bases, the J end by 0 bases, with 6 bases between. The CDR3 here is CASSRGPNTGELFF. CDR3 bases: TGTGCCAGTAGTAGAGGACCGAACACCGGGGAGCTGTTTTTT. The full variable domain, rest sourced from reference TRBV19 and TRBJ2-2, is DGGITQSPKYLFRKEGQNVTLSCEQNLNHDAMYWYRQDPGQGLRLIYYSQIVNDFQKGDIAEGYSVSREKKESFPLTVTSAQKNPTAFYLCASSRGPNTGELFFGEGSRLTVL.

This clonotype was observed a handful of times. J is TRBJ2-5 and V is TRBV2, with 10 bases aligning to TRBD2. This CDR3 contains 15 residues. V lost 6 bases, J lost 5 bases, and 9 bases stayed unmatched. CDR1 and CDR2 from the germline V gene are SNHLY and FYNNEI. CDR3 in DNA: TGTGCCAGCAGCCCACAAGCGGGAGGGCCGGAGACCCAGTACTTC. The encoded protein is CASSPQAGGPETQYF. The full variable domain, completed using reference TRBV2 and TRBJ2-5, is EPEVTQTPSHQVTQMGQEVILRCVPISNHLYFYWYRQILGQKVEFLVSFYNNEISEKSEIFDDQFSVERPDGSNFTLKIRSTKLEDSAMYFCASSPQAGGPETQYFGPGTRLLVL.

This clonotype has ten or more counts. CDR3 loop: CASSLGLGTYGYTF. The CDR3 DNA reads TGTGCCAGCAGCTTAGGGCTGGGGACCTATGGCTACACCTTC. The rearrangement joins TRBV7-8 to TRBJ1-2; the D gene is possibly TRBD1 (5 bases). The CDR3 length is 14 residues. The germline CDR1 and CDR2 sequences are SGHVS and FQNEAQ. V lost 1 base to trimming and J lost 4 bases, with 10 bases between them.

The rearrangement joins TRBV6-7 to TRBJ2-6, with a weak D call TRBD1 (5 bases). TRBV6-7 is given ORF status, its function remaining uncertain. Trimming pared 2 bases from V and 2 bases from J, leaving 13 bases between. This CDR3 has 17 amino acids. CDR3: CASSYDRGSAGANVLTF. As DNA, the CDR3 is TGTGCCAGCAGTTACGACAGAGGTAGTGCTGGGGCCAACGTCCTGACTTTC.

This clonotype turned up a few times. V usage is TRBV5-1 and J usage is TRBJ2-3; D may be TRBD1 (6 bases). The CDR3 extends over 15 amino acids. V was clipped by 0 bases and J by 4 bases, with 12 bases between them. Germline V gene lookup returns CDR1 SGHRS and CDR2 YFSETQ. CDR3 region: CASSLAQGKADTQYF. The CDR3 coding sequence is TGCGCCAGCAGCTTGGCCCAGGGGAAGGCAGATACGCAGTATTTT.

This clonotype turned up a few times. This sequence joins TRBV5-4 and TRBJ2-5, with D unresolved. The germline V and J ends were trimmed by 5 bases and 0 bases, with 11 bases remaining between them. CDR1 is SGHNT and CDR2 is YYREEE in the germline V gene (reference sequence). CDR3 length equals 14 residues. CDR3 DNA sequence: TGTGCCAGCAGACTTAGACGGGACCAAGAGACCCAGTACTTC. Its translation: CASRLRRDQETQYF.

The V gene is TRBV5-1, the J gene TRBJ2-5, with 8 bases matching TRBD1. The junction had 9 bases not matched to a gene; V was cut back by 0 bases and J by 5 bases. The germline V gene has CDR1 SGHRS and CDR2 YFSETQ. The CDR3 has 16 amino acids. The CDR3 coding sequence is TGCGCCAGCAGCTTGGAACCCGGACAGGGAAGGGAGACCCAGTACTTC. It translates to CASSLEPGQGRETQYF.

This clonotype was found a few times. The V and J genes are TRBV5-4 and TRBJ2-3; TRBD2 matches at 10 bases. CDR1 SGHNT and CDR2 YYREEE come from the germline V gene (reference sequence). With V trimmed by 4 bases and J by 2 bases, 13 bases remained unmatched. This CDR3 comprises 18 residues. The CDR3 sequence is CASSVRTSGESPTDTQYF. CDR3 coding DNA: TGTGCCAGCAGCGTAAGGACTAGCGGAGAGAGTCCCACAGATACGCAGTATTTT. The variable domain in full, completed from reference TRBV5-4 and TRBJ2-3, reads ETGVTQSPTHLIKTRGQQVTLRCSSQSGHNTVSWYQQALGQGPQFIFQYYREEENGRGNFPPRFSGLQFPNYSSELNVNALELDDSALYLCASSVRTSGESPTDTQYFGPGTRLTVL.

This chain connects TRBV9 to TRBJ2-2; no firm D call. V was shortened by 3 bases and J by 2 bases, with 5 bases between the two germline ends. This CDR3 has 13 residues. Germline-derived CDR1 and CDR2 are SGDLS and YYNGEE. CDR3 nucleotide sequence: TGTGCCAGCAGCGCTCAAAACACCGGGGAGCTGTTTTTT. Translated: CASSAQNTGELFF. The full variable domain, its missing parts supplied by reference TRBV9 and TRBJ2-2, is DSGVTQTPKHLITATGQRVTLRCSPRSGDLSVYWYQQSLDQGLQFLIQYYNGEERAKGNILERFSAQQFPDLHSELNLSSLELGDSALYFCASSAQNTGELFFGEGSRLTVL.

This clonotype has more than one count but fewer than ten. The rearrangement uses TRBV20-1 and TRBJ1-6; D is possibly TRBD1 (5 bases). There are 15 residues in the CDR3. Trimming removed 3 bases from V and 2 bases from J, with 11 bases in between. The germline V gene has CDR1 DFQATT and CDR2 SNEGSKA (reference sequence). CDR3 in amino acids: CSASSGQTYNSPLHF. CDR3 bases: TGCAGTGCTAGTTCAGGACAAACCTATAATTCACCCCTCCACTTT.

This clonotype was detected once. The V gene is TRBV6-1, the J gene TRBJ2-3; 10 nucleotides agree with TRBD1. The J call may be faulty, since TRBJ1-5 better matches the DNA end. The length of the CDR3 is 16 residues. Per germline, CDR1 MNHNS and CDR2 SASEGT. In nucleotides, the CDR3 is TGTGCCAGCAGTGATTGGACAGGGGGAGGCACAGATACGCAGCATTTT. Its translation: CASSDWTGGGTDTQHF.

This clonotype was observed many times. This chain connects TRBV7-2 to TRBJ2-1, with 9 bases fitting TRBD2. V shed 1 base and J 10 bases; nucleotides not matched to a gene: 5. CDR1 is SGHTA and CDR2 is FQGNSA in the germline V gene. The CDR3 covers 14 residues. The CDR3 DNA sequence: TGTGCCAGCAGCTTAGGCTCTAGCGGGGCCGAGCAGTTCTTC. Translating it yields CASSLGSSGAEQFF.

The sample holds a few counts of this clonotype. This rearrangement joins TRBV28 to TRBJ2-7; possibly TRBD2 for D (6 bases). The CDR3 is made up of 14 amino acids. Looked up from germline, CDR1 is MDHEN and CDR2 is SYDVKM. V was cut by 5 bases and J by 0 bases, with 11 bases left in between. The CDR3 coding sequence is TGTGCCAGCAGTAAGTTGGGGGGCTCCTACGAGCAGTACTTC. It yields the protein CASSKLGGSYEQYF.

At least ten counts were recorded for this clonotype. CDR3 region: CSARGLGGYNEQFF. The CDR3 DNA follows: TGCAGTGCTAGGGGACTAGGGGGATATAATGAGCAGTTCTTC. The chain uses TRBV20-1 and TRBJ2-1; the match to TRBD2 covers 8 bases. CDR1 is DFQATT, CDR2 SNEGSKA, per germline (reference sequence). The V segment lost 3 bases and the J segment 7 bases; nucleotides outside the gene matches: 8. The CDR3 covers 14 residues.

The V call is TRBV28, the J call TRBJ1-2, with a possible D match to TRBD1 (6 bases). V dropped 6 bases and J dropped 4 bases, with 12 bases sitting between them. This CDR3 comprises 13 residues. Germline CDR1 reads MDHEN; CDR2 reads SYDVKM. The CDR3 reads CASREGGTYGYTF. The CDR3 DNA reads TGTGCCAGCAGAGAGGGGGGAACCTATGGCTACACCTTC.

The genes are TRBV24-1 and TRBJ2-2; D is possibly TRBD2 (6 bases). V gave up 3 bases and J gave up 6 bases, with 13 bases separating them. This CDR3 is built from 15 residues. Germline lookup yields CDR1 KGHDR and CDR2 SFDVKD. The chain's CDR3 is CATSDAREPPGELFF. The CDR3 nucleotides are TGTGCCACCAGTGATGCCCGGGAGCCACCCGGGGAGCTGTTTTTT.